These T cell receptor beta chains were read from a single sample in a study of OX40 agonist ivuxolimab in advanced cancers. This table comes from immunoSEQ multiplex PCR, and its TCRdb copy is limited to in-frame clones, with some not included. The data show roughly 65,000 clones, about nine tenths seen once. The sequencing here drew on CD4+ or CD8+ T cells sorted from blood, taken in a trial of the OX40 agonist ivuxolimab. The receptors come from an adult with an advanced solid tumor such as melanoma, head and neck, liver or kidney cancer. The CDR3 runs from the conserved cysteine through the conserved F or W. Fields, in order: J gene, V gene, D gene, CDR3 length, clone size, CDR3 DNA, CDR3 protein. The D gene is left open where the match is weak. Clone sizes are given selectively: once, few, many, or a class where the clone is expanded.

J: TRBJ1-2
V: TRBV5-1
D: TRBD1
length: 13
size: .
DNA: TGCGCCAGCAGCGTGGGACAGGGCAAAGGCTACACCTTC
CDR3: CASSVGQGKGYTF

J: TRBJ2-1
V: TRBV5-1
D: TRBD2
length: 16
size: .
DNA: TGCGCCAGCAGCCCAAATAGCGGGGCCTCCTACAATGAGCAGTTCTTC
CDR3: CASSPNSGASYNEQFF

J: TRBJ2-2
V: TRBV7-9
D: .
length: 14
size: .
DNA: TGTGCCAGCAGCCAGGGACAGAACACCGGGGAGCTGTTTTTT
CDR3: CASSQGQNTGELFF

J: TRBJ2-4
V: TRBV7-8
D: TRBD1
length: 14
size: .
DNA: TGTGCCAGCAGGCCCCTGGACAGGGCGCACATTCAGTACTTC
CDR3: CASRPLDRAHIQYF

J: TRBJ1-2
V: TRBV21-1
D: .
length: 15
size: .
DNA: TGTGCCAGCAGCACAAGACAGGGGGTGAACTATGGCTACACCTTC
CDR3: CASSTRQGVNYGYTF

J: TRBJ1-5
V: TRBV21-1
D: .
length: 16
size: .
DNA: TGTGCCAGCCCAGCAAAGGCCACTTATAGCAATCAGCCCCAGCATTTT
CDR3: CASPAKATYSNQPQHF

J: TRBJ2-2
V: TRBV5-1
D: .
length: 16
size: .
DNA: TGCGCCAGCAATAGGGCGGGGGACACGAACACCGGGGAGCTGTTTTTT
CDR3: CASNRAGDTNTGELFF

J: TRBJ1-1
V: TRBV18
D: .
length: 14
size: .
DNA: TGTGCCAGCTCACCTGGGACAAGGACCACTGAAGCTTTCTTT
CDR3: CASSPGTRTTEAFF

J: TRBJ2-1
V: TRBV10-3
D: .
length: 16
size: .
DNA: TGTGCCATCAGTACAAACACCGGGGTGGACCCCAATGAGCAGTTCTTC
CDR3: CAISTNTGVDPNEQFF

J: TRBJ1-3
V: TRBV9
D: .
length: 16
size: once
DNA: TGTGCCAGCAGCGTAGGGGGCGCCTACTCTGGAAACACCATATATTTT
CDR3: CASSVGGAYSGNTIYF

J: TRBJ2-7
V: TRBV23-1
D: .
length: 17
size: once
DNA: TGCGCCAGCAGTCAATCGGGGTGGAGCCGGCGTAGGTACGAGCAGTACTTC
CDR3: CASSQSGWSRRRYEQYF

J: TRBJ2-5
V: TRBV5-1
D: .
length: 11
size: .
DNA: TGCGCCAGCAGCGACGAACAGACCCAGTACTTC
CDR3: CASSDEQTQYF

J: TRBJ1-6
V: TRBV9
D: .
length: 14
size: .
DNA: TGTGCCAGCAGCGTAGCAGGGGTGGATTCACCCCTCCACTTT
CDR3: CASSVAGVDSPLHF

J: TRBJ2-6
V: TRBV6-5
D: .
length: 14
size: .
DNA: TGTGCCAGCACAGGGGTGATGGGGGCCAACGTCCTGACTTTC
CDR3: CASTGVMGANVLTF

J: TRBJ2-5
V: TRBV11-3
D: .
length: 12
size: .
DNA: TGTGCCAGCAGTCCCGATAGGGAGACCCAGTACTTC
CDR3: CASSPDRETQYF

J: TRBJ1-2
V: TRBV30
D: TRBD1
length: 13
size: .
DNA: TGTGCCGCGGACAGGGGGCGTTCCTATGGCTACACCTTC
CDR3: CAADRGRSYGYTF

J: TRBJ2-7
V: TRBV29-1
D: .
length: 14
size: .
DNA: TGCAGCGTTGCCCACAACAGGGCCGTAGGCGAGCAGTACTTC
CDR3: CSVAHNRAVGEQYF

J: TRBJ1-2
V: TRBV6-5
D: TRBD1
length: 13
size: .
DNA: TGTGCCAGCAGTGGCCAGGGGGACTATGGCTACACCTTC
CDR3: CASSGQGDYGYTF

J: TRBJ2-3
V: TRBV15
D: .
length: 15
size: .
DNA: TGTGCCACCAGCAGGGGTAGGGGGAACACAGATACGCAGTATTTT
CDR3: CATSRGRGNTDTQYF

J: TRBJ2-4
V: TRBV21-1
D: .
length: 16
size: .
DNA: TGTGCCAGCAGCACCCCGGCCGGAGGTAGCCTGAACATTCAGTACTTC
CDR3: CASSTPAGGSLNIQYF

J: TRBJ1-3
V: TRBV18
D: .
length: 13
size: few
DNA: TGTGCCAGCTCACCAGGATCTGGAAACACCATATATTTT
CDR3: CASSPGSGNTIYF

J: TRBJ2-1
V: TRBV5-1
D: TRBD2
length: 15
size: once
DNA: TGCGCCAGCAGCTTGGCTAGCGGGGGGGCCTTGGAGCAGTTCTTC
CDR3: CASSLASGGALEQFF

J: TRBJ2-3
V: TRBV5-1
D: .
length: 15
size: once
DNA: TGCGCCAGCAGGATAACAGGAGGGGGCACAGATACGCAGTATTTT
CDR3: CASRITGGGTDTQYF

J: TRBJ1-1
V: TRBV25-1
D: .
length: 15
size: .
DNA: TGTGCCAGCAGTGCCCCCGGGACGGGCGGCACTGAAGCTTTCTTT
CDR3: CASSAPGTGGTEAFF

J: TRBJ1-2
V: TRBV6-5
D: TRBD1
length: 14
size: once
DNA: TGTGCCAGCTCTACGGGACAGGGCTTCTATGGCTACACCTTC
CDR3: CASSTGQGFYGYTF

J: TRBJ2-7
V: TRBV6-1
D: .
length: 15
size: .
DNA: TGTGCCAGCAGTAAAGACAGTTACTACTCCTACGAGCAGTACTTC
CDR3: CASSKDSYYSYEQYF

J: TRBJ2-5
V: TRBV7-2
D: TRBD1
length: 13
size: .
DNA: TGTGCCAGCAGCCGAGACAGGGGAGAGACCCAGTACTTC
CDR3: CASSRDRGETQYF

J: TRBJ2-6
V: TRBV5-1
D: .
length: 19
size: .
DNA: TGCGCCAGCAGCCTCCTGGGACTCCAAATTGGGTCTGGGGCCAACGTCCTGACTTTC
CDR3: CASSLLGLQIGSGANVLTF

J: TRBJ1-1
V: TRBV10-3
D: TRBD1
length: 15
size: .
DNA: TGTGCCATCAGTGAGGCCGGGACAGGGGGGACTGAAGCTTTCTTT
CDR3: CAISEAGTGGTEAFF

J: TRBJ1-1
V: TRBV18
D: .
length: 19
size: .
DNA: TGTGCCAGCTCACCACCGGTCGGGGGACCTTTTTGGTTGGACACTGAAGCTTTCTTT
CDR3: CASSPPVGGPFWLDTEAFF

J: TRBJ1-3
V: TRBV18
D: .
length: 13
size: .
DNA: TGTGCCAGCCGAAACATGGATGGAAACACCATATATTTT
CDR3: CASRNMDGNTIYF

J: TRBJ1-1
V: TRBV30
D: .
length: 14
size: .
DNA: TGTGCCTGGAGTGTACTGGGAGCCAAGGGTGAAGCTTTCTTT
CDR3: CAWSVLGAKGEAFF

J: TRBJ1-1
V: TRBV6-5
D: .
length: 15
size: .
DNA: TGTGCCAGCAGTTACCGGACCCGGGGGCCTATTATTGCTTTCTTT
CDR3: CASSYRTRGPIIAFF

J: TRBJ1-5
V: TRBV5-5
D: .
length: 14
size: .
DNA: TGTGCCAGCAGGTCGGGACTGAGCAATCAGCCCCAGCATTTT
CDR3: CASRSGLSNQPQHF

J: TRBJ2-1
V: TRBV6-5
D: TRBD2
length: 14
size: .
DNA: TGTGCCACGCTAGCGGGCGACTCCTACAATGAGCAGTTCTTC
CDR3: CATLAGDSYNEQFF

J: TRBJ2-3
V: TRBV27
D: .
length: 15
size: .
DNA: TGTGCCAGCAGTTTATCGGCCGTCACCTCCGGAACGCAGTATTTT
CDR3: CASSLSAVTSGTQYF

J: TRBJ1-5
V: TRBV6-5
D: TRBD1
length: 14
size: .
DNA: TGTGCCAGCAGTTCGGGACAGGGGTTCCAGCCCCAGCATTTT
CDR3: CASSSGQGFQPQHF

J: TRBJ1-1
V: TRBV2
D: TRBD1
length: 13
size: .
DNA: TGTGCCAGCATGGGACAGGTGAACACTGAAGCTTTCTTT
CDR3: CASMGQVNTEAFF

J: TRBJ2-7
V: TRBV6-1
D: TRBD2
length: 16
size: .
DNA: TGTGCCAGCAGTGAAGAGGTAGCGGGGATCTCCTACGAGCAGTACTTC
CDR3: CASSEEVAGISYEQYF

J: TRBJ2-3
V: TRBV7-8
D: .
length: 16
size: .
DNA: TGTGCCAGCAGGGGCATAGGGGCATCTAGCACAGATACGCAGTATTTT
CDR3: CASRGIGASSTDTQYF

J: TRBJ1-6
V: TRBV6-1
D: .
length: 18
size: .
DNA: TGTGCCAGCAGTGAAGCCAGAGGTGGTAGGGGTGGAGATTCACCCCTCCACTTT
CDR3: CASSEARGGRGGDSPLHF

J: TRBJ1-3
V: TRBV11-3
D: .
length: 14
size: .
DNA: TGTGCCAGCAGCTGGAAGGGGGGAGGAAACACCATATATTTT
CDR3: CASSWKGGGNTIYF

J: TRBJ2-2
V: TRBV7-9
D: TRBD1
length: 16
size: .
DNA: TGTGCCAGCAGATTCGCCGGGACAGCGAACACCGGGGAGCTGTTTTTT
CDR3: CASRFAGTANTGELFF

J: TRBJ2-5
V: TRBV5-1
D: .
length: 11
size: .
DNA: TGCGCCAGCAGCTTTAAGGAGACCCAGTACTTC
CDR3: CASSFKETQYF

J: TRBJ1-1
V: TRBV6-6
D: .
length: 12
size: .
DNA: TGTGCCAGCAGTTCTGCCTACACTGAAGCTTTCTTT
CDR3: CASSSAYTEAFF

J: TRBJ2-3
V: TRBV21-1
D: .
length: 14
size: .
DNA: TGTGCCAGCCCCATTCCTCCCGGGACAGATACGCAGTATTTT
CDR3: CASPIPPGTDTQYF

J: TRBJ2-1
V: TRBV18
D: .
length: 16
size: .
DNA: TGTGCCAGCTCACACAGGACAGGCGGGGATCACAATGAGCAGTTCTTC
CDR3: CASSHRTGGDHNEQFF

J: TRBJ1-6
V: TRBV6-1
D: .
length: 15
size: .
DNA: TGTGCCAGCAGTGAAGATGGTTATGGGGGTTCACCCCTCCACTTT
CDR3: CASSEDGYGGSPLHF

J: TRBJ1-1
V: TRBV5-1
D: .
length: 15
size: .
DNA: TGCGCCAGCAGCTTCGTCATTGGGACGGGGAGAAGAGCTTTCTTT
CDR3: CASSFVIGTGRRAFF

J: TRBJ1-5
V: TRBV10-3
D: .
length: 14
size: .
DNA: TGTGCCATCAGGGGGACGGACAATAATCAGCCCCAGCATTTT
CDR3: CAIRGTDNNQPQHF

J: TRBJ1-6
V: TRBV5-8
D: TRBD1
length: 14
size: .
DNA: TGTGCCAGCATGACAGGGCCCTATAATTCACCCCTCCACTTT
CDR3: CASMTGPYNSPLHF

J: TRBJ1-4
V: TRBV7-9
D: .
length: 18
size: .
DNA: TGTGCCAGCAGCTTAGCGTTGGGGGGTACGGCAACTAATGAAAAACTGTTTTTT
CDR3: CASSLALGGTATNEKLFF

J: TRBJ2-2
V: TRBV7-9
D: TRBD1
length: 14
size: .
DNA: TGTGCCAGCGGCGGACAGGGTAACACCGGGGAGCTGTTTTTT
CDR3: CASGGQGNTGELFF

J: TRBJ1-3
V: TRBV6-5
D: .
length: 15
size: .
DNA: TGTGCCAGCAGTTCGAGATTTATCTCTGGAAACACCATATATTTT
CDR3: CASSSRFISGNTIYF